The sequence of this T cell receptor (beta chain) was determined in a study of T cell clones after liver transplantation. Findings of the study overall: Low donor cell numbers restricted donor-reactive repertoire measurement in two subjects. A larger donor-reactive than third-party decline suggested partial antigen-specific deletion.

Profiled with immunoSEQ multiplex PCR; TCRdb holds only in-frame clones, not every one. The sample shows more than 100,000 clones, around 80% of them seen only once. The CDR3 totals 17 residues. Germline CDR1 and CDR2: LNHDA and SQIVND (reference sequence). Trimming stripped 5 bases from V and 7 bases from J, with 24 bases between. Details on this clone: Antigen specificity is unknown.

Material: CD4+ T cells from blood, obtained roughly 50 months after liver transplant. J is TRBJ1-5 and V is TRBV19; D is unclear. This clonotype was sampled from a human patient who received a liver transplant. Some T cells may have originated in the graft donor. The CDR3, as DNA: TGTGCCAGTAGTCCGCCCTCGACTCATTCGGGGTGGCAGCCCCAGCATTTT. Translated, it gives CASSPPSTHSGWQPQHF.